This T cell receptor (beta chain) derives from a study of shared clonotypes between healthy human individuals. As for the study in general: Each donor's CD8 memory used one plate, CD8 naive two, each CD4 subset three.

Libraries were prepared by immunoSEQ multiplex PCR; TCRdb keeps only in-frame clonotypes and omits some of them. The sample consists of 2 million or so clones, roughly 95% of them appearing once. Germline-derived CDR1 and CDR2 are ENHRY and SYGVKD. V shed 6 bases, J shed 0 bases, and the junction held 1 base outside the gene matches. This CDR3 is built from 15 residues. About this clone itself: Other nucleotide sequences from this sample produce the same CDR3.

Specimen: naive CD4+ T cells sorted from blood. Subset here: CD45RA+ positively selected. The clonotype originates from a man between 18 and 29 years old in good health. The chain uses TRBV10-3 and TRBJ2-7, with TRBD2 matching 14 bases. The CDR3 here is CAIRGLAGDSYEQYF. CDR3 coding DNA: TGTGCCATCAGGGGACTAGCGGGAGACTCCTACGAGCAGTACTTC.